Listed below are T cell receptor beta chains from one sample, sequenced in a study of T cells after yellow fever vaccination. One entry per CDR3 protein, called by TCRdb with MiXCR from the 5' RACE reads. The repertoire includes approximately 550,000 distinct CDR3 sequences, 19% of them detected once, and approximately 15% sits in the top ten. Material: PBMCs, obtained 15 days after the yellow fever booster vaccination. These receptors all stem from a young man who received the YFV17D yellow fever vaccine. Both conserved end residues are part of each CDR3. The order of the fields is J gene, D gene, clone size, V gene, CDR3 protein, CDR3 DNA. A D gene is named only where the DNA matches it firmly. For some rows the clone size is stated as once, few or many, or as a class when expanded; others skip it.

TRBJ2-3 | NA | NA | TRBV7-2 | CASSFSVSADTQYF | TGTGCCAGCAGTTTTTCAGTGTCGGCAGATACGCAGTATTTT
TRBJ2-5 | TRBD2 | few | TRBV28 | CASSPTPGTTWGETQYF | TGTGCCAGCAGTCCTACCCCCGGGACTACCTGGGGGGAGACCCAGTACTTC
TRBJ2-5 | NA | few | TRBV5-1 | CASSSSGIQETQYF | TGCGCCAGCAGCTCCTCAGGTATTCAAGAGACCCAGTACTTC
TRBJ2-7 | TRBD1 | few | TRBV6-5 | CASSYSVQGFRQYF | TGTGCCAGCAGTTACTCGGTACAGGGGTTTAGGCAGTACTTC
TRBJ2-1 | TRBD2 | few | TRBV20-1 | CSARDSSGIGGEQFF | TGCAGTGCTAGAGATTCAAGCGGGATTGGGGGTGAGCAGTTCTTC
TRBJ2-3 | NA | NA | TRBV27 | CASSSRLGTDTQYF | TGTGCCAGCAGTTCAAGACTCGGCACAGATACGCAGTATTTT
TRBJ2-7 | NA | NA | TRBV2 | CASSDGQDYINYEQYF | TGTGCCAGCAGTGATGGGCAGGACTACATCAACTACGAGCAGTACTTC
TRBJ2-7 | TRBD1 | NA | TRBV23-1 | CASSPLETGNEQYF | TGCGCCAGCAGTCCCCTCGAGACAGGGAACGAGCAGTACTTC
TRBJ1-2 | NA | few | TRBV12-3/TRBV12-4 | CASREGGQGYTF | TGTGCCAGCAGGGAAGGGGGGCAAGGCTACACCTTC
TRBJ2-3 | TRBD2 | NA | TRBV7-8 | CASSLWTSRRDTQYF | TGTGCCAGCAGCTTATGGACTAGCAGAAGGGATACGCAGTATTTT
TRBJ2-7 | TRBD2 | many | TRBV12-3/TRBV12-4 | CASRPGTSKEYEQYF | TGTGCCAGTCGTCCCGGGACTAGCAAGGAATACGAGCAGTACTTC
TRBJ1-1 | NA | once | TRBV7-9 | CASSLSAQATEAFF | TGTGCCAGCAGCCTATCGGCCCAAGCCACTGAAGCTTTCTTT
TRBJ2-1 | NA | few | TRBV30 | CAWSVQAEQFF | TGTGCCTGGAGTGTACAAGCCGAGCAGTTCTTC
TRBJ1-2 | TRBD1 | few | TRBV10-1 | CASSVDRAYGYTF | TGCGCCAGCAGTGTCGACAGGGCCTATGGCTACACCTTC
TRBJ1-1 | NA | few | TRBV28 | CASSFQLMNTEAFF | TGTGCCAGCAGTTTTCAACTTATGAACACTGAAGCTTTCTTT
TRBJ2-1 | TRBD1 | NA | TRBV5-1 | CASTAGGRNSYNEQFF | TGCGCCAGCACTGCAGGGGGTCGAAACTCCTACAATGAGCAGTTCTTC
TRBJ1-1 | NA | few | TRBV12-3/TRBV12-4 | CASSFHSSSTEAFF | TGTGCCAGCAGTTTCCACAGTTCCTCGACTGAAGCTTTCTTT
TRBJ2-1 | NA | once | TRBV5-5 | CASSLTQGAGEFF | TGTGCCAGCAGTTTAACACAGGGAGCTGGGGAGTTCTTC
TRBJ2-4 | NA | few | TRBV10-1 | CASSGIQYF | TGCGCCAGCAGCGGCATTCAGTACTTC
TRBJ2-7 | TRBD1 | NA | TRBV6-2/TRBV6-3 | CASSYSAGTGYEQYF | TGTGCCAGCAGTTACTCGGCAGGGACAGGCTACGAGCAGTACTTC
TRBJ2-7 | TRBD2 | NA | TRBV9 | CASSPNGGVSYEQYF | TGTGCCAGCAGCCCGAATGGGGGGGTCTCCTACGAGCAGTACTTC
TRBJ2-2 | NA | few | TRBV12-3/TRBV12-4 | CASSPIGGPGTGELFF | TGTGCCAGCAGTCCGATCGGCGGGCCGGGCACCGGGGAGCTGTTTTTT
TRBJ1-2 | NA | NA | TRBV29-1 | CSVGLRGGFDGYTF | TGCAGCGTTGGACTGAGGGGGGGCTTTGATGGCTACACCTTC
TRBJ2-2 | TRBD2 | NA | TRBV12-3/TRBV12-4 | CASRPGLAGAGTGELFF | TGTGCCAGCAGGCCTGGACTAGCGGGAGCAGGGACCGGGGAGCTGTTTTTT
TRBJ2-2 | NA | NA | TRBV7-2 | CASSLVATSGELFF | TGTGCCAGCAGCTTGGTAGCTACCTCCGGGGAGCTGTTTTTT
TRBJ1-2 | NA | few | TRBV4-2 | CASSQEIKAAYDYTF | TGTGCCAGCAGCCAAGAGATCAAGGCAGCTTATGACTACACCTTC
TRBJ2-1 | NA | few | TRBV5-1 | CASSLVLGGYNEQFF | TGCGCCAGCAGCTTAGTACTAGGCGGCTACAATGAGCAGTTCTTC
TRBJ2-3 | NA | NA | TRBV7-2 | CASSFIAADTQYF | TGTGCCAGCAGCTTCATAGCGGCAGATACGCAGTATTTT
TRBJ1-2 | NA | few | TRBV6-1 | CASSPSGGRQSYTF | TGTGCCAGCAGCCCTTCGGGAGGCCGTCAGAGCTACACCTTC
TRBJ1-4 | TRBD1 | few | TRBV6-2/TRBV6-3 | CASSYKDREKLFF | TGTGCCAGCAGTTACAAGGACAGGGAAAAACTGTTTTTT
TRBJ2-4 | TRBD2 | few | TRBV5-1 | CASSSGLAGDIQYF | TGCGCCAGCAGCTCCGGACTAGCGGGGGACATTCAGTACTTC
TRBJ2-1 | NA | NA | TRBV6-1 | CASSLNRGQFF | TGTGCCAGCAGCCTGAATAGGGGGCAGTTCTTC
TRBJ2-1 | TRBD1 | few | TRBV29-1 | CSGRDRLRGGNNEQFF | TGCAGCGGCCGGGACAGGCTTCGTGGGGGTAACAATGAGCAGTTCTTC
TRBJ2-5 | NA | few | TRBV20-1 | CSARDQGTATQYF | TGCAGTGCTAGAGATCAGGGTACGGCGACCCAGTACTTC
TRBJ2-7 | TRBD2 | NA | TRBV27 | CASSLGTRTRDEQYF | TGTGCCAGCAGTTTAGGAACGAGGACTAGGGACGAGCAGTACTTC
TRBJ1-5 | NA | NA | TRBV12-3/TRBV12-4 | CASSLEAVGQPQHF | TGTGCCAGCAGTTTAGAAGCGGTTGGCCAGCCCCAGCATTTT
TRBJ2-3 | NA | NA | TRBV11-2 | CASSGNADTQYF | TGTGCCAGCAGTGGGAATGCAGATACGCAGTATTTT
TRBJ2-5 | TRBD1 | few | TRBV6-1 | CASTGRGQETQYF | TGTGCCAGCACGGGCAGGGGGCAGGAGACCCAGTACTTC
TRBJ1-1 | NA | few | TRBV5-1 | CASSFRPNMDTEAFF | TGCGCCAGCAGCTTCCGACCTAATATGGACACTGAAGCTTTCTTT
TRBJ2-1 | TRBD2 | few | TRBV5-1 | CASSLAYTSGSHGEQFF | TGCGCCAGCAGCTTGGCGTATACTAGCGGGAGTCACGGTGAGCAGTTCTTC
TRBJ1-1 | NA | few | TRBV24-1 | CATSEGVVTEAFF | TGTGCCACCAGTGAAGGGGTTGTCACTGAAGCTTTCTTT
TRBJ2-3 | NA | few | TRBV5-1 | CASSLQPAGMDTQYF | TGCGCCAGCAGCTTACAACCGGCGGGAATGGATACGCAGTATTTT
TRBJ2-3 | NA | NA | TRBV28 | CASSITGGAPTDTQYF | TGTGCCAGCAGTATCACTGGGGGGGCGCCGACAGATACGCAGTATTTT
TRBJ2-1 | NA | NA | TRBV6-1 | CASRTYEGMTHEQFF | TGTGCCAGCAGAACCTATGAGGGGATGACCCATGAGCAGTTCTTC
TRBJ1-4 | NA | NA | TRBV4-3 | CASSQDSPGGKEKLFF | TGCGCCAGCAGCCAAGATTCCCCGGGGGGCAAGGAAAAACTGTTTTTT
TRBJ2-1 | TRBD2 | NA | TRBV11-2 | CASSLGREISDEQFF | TGTGCCAGCAGCTTAGGGCGGGAGATTAGCGATGAGCAGTTCTTC
TRBJ1-5 | TRBD1 | few | TRBV29-1 | CSVLLRDRENQPQHF | TGCAGCGTACTTCTCCGGGACAGAGAAAATCAGCCCCAGCATTTT
TRBJ1-5 | NA | NA | TRBV7-2 | CASSRQGANQPQHF | TGTGCCAGCAGCAGACAAGGGGCTAATCAGCCCCAGCATTTT